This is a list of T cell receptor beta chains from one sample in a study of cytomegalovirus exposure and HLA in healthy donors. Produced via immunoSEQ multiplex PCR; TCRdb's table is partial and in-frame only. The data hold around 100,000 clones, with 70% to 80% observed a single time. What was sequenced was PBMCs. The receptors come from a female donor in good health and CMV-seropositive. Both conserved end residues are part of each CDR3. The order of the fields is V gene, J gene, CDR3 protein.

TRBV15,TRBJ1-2,CATSSSGTAYYGYTF
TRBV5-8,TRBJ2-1,CASSFGSSYNEQFF
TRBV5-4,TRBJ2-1,CASSLGAGGPSSYNEQFF
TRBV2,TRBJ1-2,CASREDRTGYTF
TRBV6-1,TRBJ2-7,CASSEVVTGLAGESYEQYF
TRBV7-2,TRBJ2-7,CASSKGRDRGINEQYF
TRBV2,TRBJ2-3,CASILDRGGSDTQYF
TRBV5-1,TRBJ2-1,CASSSTGGTRNEQFF
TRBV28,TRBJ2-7,CASSFIFRDTRTHEQYF
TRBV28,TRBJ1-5,CASSPTGSFNQPQHF
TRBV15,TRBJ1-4,CATSPGQSQVAELFF
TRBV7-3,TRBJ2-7,CASSLAEGDEQYF
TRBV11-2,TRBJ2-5,CASSLGDRSQETQYF
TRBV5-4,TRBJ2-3,CASSLPQRASGASTDTQYF
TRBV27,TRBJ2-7,CASSPRTGSTYEQYF
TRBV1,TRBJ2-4,CTSSQAPHWASGKNAKNIQYF
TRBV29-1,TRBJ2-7,CSVEGTGGGSDEQYF
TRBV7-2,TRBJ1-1,CASSRLGQLNTEAFF
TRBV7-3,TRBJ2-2,CASSRANTGELFF
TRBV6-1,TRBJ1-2,CASSLGAGMNGYTF
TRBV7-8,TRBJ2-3,CASSSSGGADTQYF
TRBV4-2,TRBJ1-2,CASSTRGEANYGYTF
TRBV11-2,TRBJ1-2,CASSRRTGYGYTF
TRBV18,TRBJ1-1,CASSPSRIAANTEAFF
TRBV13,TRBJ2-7,CASSDSPLAGESYEQYF
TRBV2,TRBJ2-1,CATSFQGTDNEQFF
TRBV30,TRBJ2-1,CAWSQSSNEQFF
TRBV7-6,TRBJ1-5,CASSLAHGGQPQHF
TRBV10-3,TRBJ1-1,CAISDPTDRSNTEAFF
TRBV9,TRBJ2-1,CASSAGLAGHEQFF
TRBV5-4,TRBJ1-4,CASSVQGAGNEKLFF
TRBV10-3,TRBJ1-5,CAISVGQGTNQPQHF
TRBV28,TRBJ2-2,CASSLVLGGIGELFF
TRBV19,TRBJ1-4,CASSDRSSEKLFF
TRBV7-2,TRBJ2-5,CASSSLWGGQTQYF
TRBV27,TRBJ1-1,CASSSAQVPKAFF
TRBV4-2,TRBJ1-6,CASSQDQGDRNSPLHF